These 21 T cell receptor beta chains originate from one sample sequenced in a study of T cell responses to AZD1222 COVID-19 vaccine. The repertoire was sequenced with immunoSEQ multiplex PCR; TCRdb's copy has only in-frame clones and lacks some. The sample yields about 93,000 clones, over 85% seen once. Sequenced here: peripheral blood, sampled on day 0 of MenACWY control vaccination. These receptors originate from an adult in good health.

V and J are TRBV18 and TRBJ2-1; D is perhaps TRBD1 or TRBD2 (5 bases each). The CDR3 is 16 residues long. Trimming stripped 3 bases from V and 1 base from J, with 13 bases between. Germline V gene sequence: CDR1 KGHSH, CDR2 LQKENI. The CDR3 loop reads CASSPSLWGSYNEQFF. CDR3 DNA sequence: TGTGCCAGCTCACCCAGCCTCTGGGGGTCCTACAATGAGCAGTTCTTC.

The J gene is TRBJ1-1, the V gene TRBV11-1; D is possibly TRBD1 (5 bases). V was trimmed by 5 bases and J by 0 bases, leaving 13 bases between them. Looked up from germline, CDR1 is SGHAT and CDR2 is FQDESV (reference sequence). This CDR3 region has 15 residues. Here the CDR3 DNA reads TGTGCCAGCAGCCCGGGGACGGGACTGAACACTGAAGCTTTCTTT. Its protein product is CASSPGTGLNTEAFF.

This chain links TRBV6-1 with TRBJ2-3; 9 nucleotides align to TRBD2. The V segment lost 3 bases and the J segment 13 bases; nucleotides outside the gene matches: 5. This CDR3 spans 12 amino acids. The germline CDR1 and CDR2 sequences are MNHNS and SASEGT. CDR3 DNA: TGTGCCAGCAGTGAGTCCGGGACTAGCAAGTATTTT. It translates to CASSESGTSKYF.

DNA of the CDR3: TGTGCCAGCAGCAGAGGACAGGGTAACGGCGACGAGCAGTACTTC. It encodes CASSRGQGNGDEQYF. The chain combines TRBV6-5 with TRBJ2-7; 8 bases map to TRBD1. Looked up from germline, CDR1 is MNHEY and CDR2 is SVGAGI. This CDR3 contains 15 residues. V trimming: 6 bases; J trimming: 5 bases; junction bases outside the gene matches: 12.

V and J are TRBV24-1 and TRBJ1-2; D perhaps matches TRBD1 (5 bases). CDR1 KGHDR and CDR2 SFDVKD come from the germline V gene. The CDR3 consists of 12 residues. V was trimmed by 5 bases and J by 4 bases, leaving 7 bases between them. The CDR3: CATSVGGYGYTF. DNA for the CDR3: TGTGCCACCAGTGTTGGGGGCTATGGCTACACCTTC.

The V call is TRBV7-9, the J call TRBJ2-1; D ambiguous. This CDR3 region has 14 residues. In germline, CDR1 is SEHNR, CDR2 FQNEAQ (reference sequence). Trimming shortened V by 5 bases and J by 9 bases, and 17 bases separated the two germline ends. This CDR3 is CASSMDGPSGEQFF. CDR3 nucleotide sequence: TGTGCCAGCAGCATGGACGGTCCCTCCGGTGAGCAGTTCTTC.

The chain recombines TRBV5-1 with TRBJ2-6, with no clear D. CDR1 is SGHRS and CDR2 is YFSETQ in the germline V gene. The CDR3 is made up of 14 amino acids. Trimming removed 0 bases at V and 2 bases at J, with 3 bases between. CDR3 in DNA: TGCGCCAGCAGCTTGGGAGCTGGGGCCAACGTCCTGACTTTC. Its translation: CASSLGAGANVLTF.

The chain couples TRBV25-1 to TRBJ1-5; D might be TRBD1 (5 bases). The CDR3 extends over 14 amino acids. From germline, CDR1 is MGHDK and CDR2 SYGVNS. Trimming cost V 5 bases and J 5 bases, with 13 bases left between them. The CDR3 reads CASSQSGSYQPQHF. For the CDR3, the DNA is TGTGCCAGCAGTCAATCAGGGTCTTATCAGCCCCAGCATTTT.

The V gene is TRBV7-9, the J gene TRBJ1-5; possibly TRBD1 for D (6 bases). The germline V gene encodes CDR1 SEHNR and CDR2 FQNEAQ (reference sequence). With 4 bases removed from V and 5 bases from J, the gap between germline ends came to 9 bases. The CDR3 is 13 amino acids. The CDR3 DNA is TGTGCCAGCAGCTGGGACACTTATCAGCCCCAGCATTTT. Translation: CASSWDTYQPQHF.

This clone was seen a handful of times. J is TRBJ2-7 and V is TRBV15; D is ambiguous. This CDR3 has 13 amino acids. Germline CDR1 is LNHNV and CDR2 is YYDKDF (reference sequence). Deletions cut 1 base from V and 2 bases from J, with 6 bases between. CDR3 sequence (DNA): TGTGCCACCAGCAGAGTGGATGCCTACGAGCAGTACTTC. Residues: CATSRVDAYEQYF.

The V gene is TRBV11-1, the J gene TRBJ2-5; a weak D match, TRBD2 (6 bases). Germline V CDR1 and CDR2: SGHAT, FQDESV (reference sequence). The CDR3 extends over 15 amino acids. Trimming removed 2 bases at V and 5 bases at J, with 15 bases between. This CDR3 is CASSLLGHAGETQYF. The CDR3 nucleotides read TGTGCCAGCAGCTTACTCGGCCACGCGGGGGAGACCCAGTACTTC.

V usage is TRBV28 and J usage is TRBJ2-2; the match to TRBD2 covers 7 bases. Germline V CDR1 and CDR2: MDHEN, SYDVKM. There are 16 residues in the CDR3. V was clipped by 8 bases and J by 6 bases; unmatched bases: 15. CDR3 coding DNA: TGTGCCAGCCTCCAGGGAGGGCCAGATAGTTCCGGGGAGCTGTTTTTT. Residues: CASLQGGPDSSGELFF.

The chain uses TRBV3-1 (or the pseudogene TRBV3-2) and TRBJ1-2; 9 nucleotides align to TRBD1. The CDR3 contains 17 residues. V shed 5 bases and J 4 bases; nucleotides not matched to a gene: 14. The germline V gene encodes CDR1 LGHDT and CDR2 YNNKEL (reference sequence). The chain's CDR3 is CASSYSPQGASSYGYTF. Written as DNA, the CDR3 is TGTGCCAGCAGCTACTCTCCACAGGGGGCAAGCTCCTATGGCTACACCTTC.

The chain links TRBV5-1 to TRBJ1-1, with D tentatively TRBD1 (5 bases). V lost 0 bases and J lost 3, with 9 bases in between. Germline CDR1 SGHRS, CDR2 YFSETQ. The CDR3 sequence is 14 residues long. In DNA, the CDR3 is TGCGCCAGCAGCTTGGGGGACCTCTACACTGAAGCTTTCTTT. Translating gives CASSLGDLYTEAFF.

The rearrangement uses TRBV3-1 (or the pseudogene TRBV3-2) and TRBJ1-2, with 8 positions matching TRBD1. The CDR3 spans 15 residues. The trim removed 6 bases at V and 2 bases at J, leaving 8 bases unmatched. Germline CDR1 LGHDT, CDR2 YNNKEL (reference sequence). CDR3 amino acids: CASRSRGQGNYGYTF. In DNA form, the CDR3 reads TGTGCCAGCAGGTCTCGAGGACAGGGCAACTATGGCTACACCTTC.

This chain connects TRBV5-1 to TRBJ1-2, with D hard to call. Germline-derived CDR1 and CDR2 are SGHRS and YFSETQ. The CDR3 runs 15 residues. Trimming cost V 0 bases and J 6 bases, with 15 bases left between them. CDR3 sequence: CASSLAFRSYDGYTF. CDR3 coding DNA: TGCGCCAGCAGCTTGGCCTTCAGAAGCTACGATGGCTACACCTTC.

The genes are TRBV19 and TRBJ2-7, with D possibly TRBD1 on 6 matching bases. This CDR3 comprises 16 residues. Germline-derived CDR1 and CDR2 are LNHDA and SQIVND (reference sequence). V lost 7 bases and J lost 0, with 19 bases in between. The CDR3 coding sequence is TGTGCCAGTACCCCAGGACAGCGTTCCAGCTCCTACGAGCAGTACTTC. Its protein product is CASTPGQRSSSYEQYF.

This sequence joins TRBV27 and TRBJ2-7, with a possible D match to TRBD2 (6 bases). The CDR3 contains 15 residues. The germline V and J ends were trimmed by 3 bases and 9 bases, with 21 bases remaining between them. Germline values: CDR1 MNHEY, CDR2 SMNVEV (reference sequence). CDR3 nucleotide sequence: TGTGCCAGCAGTTTTTGGGGAGGCGGACCTTTACTGCAGTACTTC. Amino acid sequence: CASSFWGGGPLLQYF.

The chain has TRBV5-8 and TRBJ1-1; D uncertain. The CDR3 has 15 amino acids. V lost 7 bases, J lost 4 bases, and 20 bases lay in between. CDR1 and CDR2 (germline): SGHTS, YDEGEE. The CDR3 loop is CASGRVGYGGTEAFF. DNA for the CDR3: TGTGCCAGCGGGAGGGTTGGTTATGGAGGCACTGAAGCTTTCTTT.

This sequence joins TRBV7-8 and TRBJ1-2; D is unresolved. Germline CDR1 is SGHVS and CDR2 is FQNEAQ. CDR3 length: 14 residues. V was cut by 0 bases and J by 8 bases, with 13 bases left in between. In DNA, the CDR3 is TGTGCCAGCAGCTTAGCGTCGAGCCTGGGAGGCTACACCTTC. The encoded protein is CASSLASSLGGYTF.

The gene calls are TRBV7-2 and TRBJ2-1, with D perhaps matching TRBD2 (6 bases). The CDR3 totals 15 residues. The ends were cut back, 2 bases at V and 10 bases at J, with 18 bases in the middle. The V gene's germline CDR1 is SGHTA and CDR2 FQGNSA. The CDR3 DNA sequence: TGTGCCAGCAGCTTAAAACCGGGGGTTTACACCGAGCAGTTCTTC. This translates into CASSLKPGVYTEQFF.